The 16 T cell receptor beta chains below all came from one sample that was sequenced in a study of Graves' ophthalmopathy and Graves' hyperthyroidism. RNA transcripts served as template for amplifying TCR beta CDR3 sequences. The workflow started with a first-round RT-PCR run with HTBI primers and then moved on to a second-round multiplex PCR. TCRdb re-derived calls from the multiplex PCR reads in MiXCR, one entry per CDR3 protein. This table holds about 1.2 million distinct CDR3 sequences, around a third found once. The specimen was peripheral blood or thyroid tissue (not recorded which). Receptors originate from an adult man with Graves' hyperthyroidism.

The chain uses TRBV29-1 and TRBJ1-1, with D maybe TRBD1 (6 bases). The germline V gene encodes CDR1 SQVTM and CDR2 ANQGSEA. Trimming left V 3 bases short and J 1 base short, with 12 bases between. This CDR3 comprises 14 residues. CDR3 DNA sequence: TGCAGCGTTGAGCGGGGGCTGGGGAACACTGAAGCTTTCTTT. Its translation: CSVERGLGNTEAFF.

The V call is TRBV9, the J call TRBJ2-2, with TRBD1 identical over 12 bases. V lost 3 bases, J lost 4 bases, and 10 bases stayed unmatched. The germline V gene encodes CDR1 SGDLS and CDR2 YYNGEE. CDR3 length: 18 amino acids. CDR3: CASSAGTGGGSFTGELFF. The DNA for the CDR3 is TGTGCCAGCAGCGCCGGGACAGGGGGCGGTTCGTTCACCGGGGAGCTGTTTTTT.

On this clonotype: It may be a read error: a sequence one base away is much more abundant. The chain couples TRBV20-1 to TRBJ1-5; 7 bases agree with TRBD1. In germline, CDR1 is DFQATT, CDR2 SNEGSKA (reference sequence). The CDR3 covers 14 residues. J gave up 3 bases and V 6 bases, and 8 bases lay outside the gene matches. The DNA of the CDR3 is TGCAGTGCCACGACAGGGCTCTTCAATCAGCCCCAGCATTTT. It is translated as CSATTGLFNQPQHF.

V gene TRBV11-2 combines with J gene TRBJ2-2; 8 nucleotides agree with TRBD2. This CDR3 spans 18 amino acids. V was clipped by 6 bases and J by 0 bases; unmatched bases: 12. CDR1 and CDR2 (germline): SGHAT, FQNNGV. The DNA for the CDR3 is TGTGCCAGCAGAGTAGGGGGTAGCGGGAAACCGAACACCGGGGAGCTGTTTTTT. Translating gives CASRVGGSGKPNTGELFF.

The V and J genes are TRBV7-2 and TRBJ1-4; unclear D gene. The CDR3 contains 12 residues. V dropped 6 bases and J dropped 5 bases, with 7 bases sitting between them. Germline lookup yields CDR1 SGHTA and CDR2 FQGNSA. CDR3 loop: CASSERNEKLFF. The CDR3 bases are TGTGCCAGCAGTGAGAGGAATGAAAAACTGTTTTTT. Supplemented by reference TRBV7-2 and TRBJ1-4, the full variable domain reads GAGVSQSPSNKVTEKGKDVELRCDPISGHTALYWYRQSLGQGLEFLIYFQGNSAPDKSGLPSDRFSAERTGGSVSTLTIQRTQQEDSAVYLCASSERNEKLFFGSGTQLSVL.

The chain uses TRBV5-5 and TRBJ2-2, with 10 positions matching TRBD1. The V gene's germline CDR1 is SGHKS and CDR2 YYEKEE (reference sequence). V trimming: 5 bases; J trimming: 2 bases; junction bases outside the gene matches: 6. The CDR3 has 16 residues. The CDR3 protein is CASSQDRGRNTGELFF. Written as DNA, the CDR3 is TGTGCCAGCAGTCAAGACAGGGGGCGAAACACCGGGGAGCTGTTTTTT.

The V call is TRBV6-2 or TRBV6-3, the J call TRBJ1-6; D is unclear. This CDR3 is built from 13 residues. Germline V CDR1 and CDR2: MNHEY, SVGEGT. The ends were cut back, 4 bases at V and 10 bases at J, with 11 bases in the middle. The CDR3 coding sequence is TGTGCCAGCAGTTCCCTTGTGGGGTCACCCCTCCACTTT. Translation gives CASSSLVGSPLHF.

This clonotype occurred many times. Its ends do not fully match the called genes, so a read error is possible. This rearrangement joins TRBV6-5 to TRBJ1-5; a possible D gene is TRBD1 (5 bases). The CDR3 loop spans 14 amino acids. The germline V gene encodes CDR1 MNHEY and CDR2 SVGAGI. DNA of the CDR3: TGTGCCAGCAGTGAACGGAGGACACATCAGTCCCAGCATTTT. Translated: CASSERRTHQSQHF.

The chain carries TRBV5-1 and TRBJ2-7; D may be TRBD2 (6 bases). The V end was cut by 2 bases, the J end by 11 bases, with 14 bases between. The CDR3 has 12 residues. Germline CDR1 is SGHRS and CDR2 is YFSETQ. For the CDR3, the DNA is TGCGCCAGCAGCTTTGAGGGACTCCTGGAGTACTTC. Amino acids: CASSFEGLLEYF.

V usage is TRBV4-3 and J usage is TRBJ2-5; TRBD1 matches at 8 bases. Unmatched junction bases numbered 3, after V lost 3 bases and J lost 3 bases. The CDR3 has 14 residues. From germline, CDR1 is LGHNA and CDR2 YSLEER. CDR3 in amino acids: CASSHVQGEETQYF. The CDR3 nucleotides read TGCGCCAGCAGCCATGTACAGGGGGAAGAGACCCAGTACTTC.

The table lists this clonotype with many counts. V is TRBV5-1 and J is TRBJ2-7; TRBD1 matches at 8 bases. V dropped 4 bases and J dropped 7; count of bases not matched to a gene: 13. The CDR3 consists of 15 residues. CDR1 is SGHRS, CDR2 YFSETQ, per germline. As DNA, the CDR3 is TGCGCCAGCAGCGAACATCCGGACAGGGCGGGAGAGCAGTACTTC. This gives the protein CASSEHPDRAGEQYF.

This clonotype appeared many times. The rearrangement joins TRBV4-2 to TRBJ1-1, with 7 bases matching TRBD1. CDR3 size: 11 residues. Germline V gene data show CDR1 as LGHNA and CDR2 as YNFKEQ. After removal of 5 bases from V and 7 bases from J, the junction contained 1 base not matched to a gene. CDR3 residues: CASSRQGEAFF. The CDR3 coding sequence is TGTGCCAGCAGCAGACAGGGTGAAGCTTTCTTT.

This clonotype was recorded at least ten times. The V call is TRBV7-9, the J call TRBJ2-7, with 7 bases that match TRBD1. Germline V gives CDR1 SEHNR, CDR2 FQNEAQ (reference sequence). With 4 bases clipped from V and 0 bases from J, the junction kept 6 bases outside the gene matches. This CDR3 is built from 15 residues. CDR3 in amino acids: CASSSVDRASYEQYF. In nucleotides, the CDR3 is TGTGCCAGCAGCTCAGTAGACAGGGCCTCCTACGAGCAGTACTTC.

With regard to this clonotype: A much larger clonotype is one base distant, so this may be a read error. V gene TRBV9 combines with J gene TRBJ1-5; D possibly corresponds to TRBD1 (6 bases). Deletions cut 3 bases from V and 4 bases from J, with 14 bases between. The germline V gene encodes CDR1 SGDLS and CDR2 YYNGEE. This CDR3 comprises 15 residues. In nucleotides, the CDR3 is TGTGCCAGCAGCGAAGGGGGGGCGGATAATCAGCCCCAGCATTTT. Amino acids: CASSEGGADNQPQHF.

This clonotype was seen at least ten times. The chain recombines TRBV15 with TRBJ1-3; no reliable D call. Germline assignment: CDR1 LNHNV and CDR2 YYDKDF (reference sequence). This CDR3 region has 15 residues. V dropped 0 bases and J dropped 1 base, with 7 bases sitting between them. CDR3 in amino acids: CATSRDVGSGNTIYF. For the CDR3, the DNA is TGTGCCACCAGCAGAGATGTGGGATCTGGAAACACCATATATTTT. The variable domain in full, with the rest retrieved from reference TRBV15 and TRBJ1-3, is DAMVIQNPRYQVTQFGKPVTLSCSQTLNHNVMYWYQQKSSQAPKLLFHYYDKDFNNEADTPDNFQSRRPNTSFCFLDIRSPGLGDTAMYLCATSRDVGSGNTIYFGEGSWLTVV.

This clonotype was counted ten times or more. CDR3 residues: CASSSFQRSGANVLTF. CDR3 in DNA: TGTGCCAGCAGCTCGTTTCAGCGGTCTGGGGCCAACGTCCTGACTTTC. This rearrangement joins TRBV11-2 to TRBJ2-6, with a weak D call TRBD2 (5 bases). CDR3 size: 16 residues. CDR1 SGHAT and CDR2 FQNNGV come from the germline V gene. V gave up 4 bases and J gave up 1 base, with 11 bases separating them. The full variable domain, completed using reference TRBV11-2 and TRBJ2-6, is EAGVAQSPRYKIIEKRQSVAFWCNPISGHATLYWYQQILGQGPKLLIQFQNNGVVDDSQLPKDRFSAERLKGVDSTLKIQPAKLEDSAVYLCASSSFQRSGANVLTFGAGSRLTVL.